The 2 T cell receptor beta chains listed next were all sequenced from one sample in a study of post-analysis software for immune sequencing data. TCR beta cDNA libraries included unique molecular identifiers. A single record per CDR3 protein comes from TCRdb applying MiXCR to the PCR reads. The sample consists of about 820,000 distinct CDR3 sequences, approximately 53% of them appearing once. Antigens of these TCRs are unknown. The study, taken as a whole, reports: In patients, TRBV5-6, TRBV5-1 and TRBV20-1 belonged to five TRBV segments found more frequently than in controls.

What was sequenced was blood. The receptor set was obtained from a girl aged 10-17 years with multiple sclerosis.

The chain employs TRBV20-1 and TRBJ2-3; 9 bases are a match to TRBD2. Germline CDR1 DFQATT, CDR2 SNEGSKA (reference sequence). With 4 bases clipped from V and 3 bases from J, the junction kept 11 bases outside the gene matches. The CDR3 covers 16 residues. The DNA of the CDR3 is TGCAGTGCTAAGTACGGGACTAGCTCTAGGACAGATACGCAGTATTTT. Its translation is CSAKYGTSSRTDTQYF.

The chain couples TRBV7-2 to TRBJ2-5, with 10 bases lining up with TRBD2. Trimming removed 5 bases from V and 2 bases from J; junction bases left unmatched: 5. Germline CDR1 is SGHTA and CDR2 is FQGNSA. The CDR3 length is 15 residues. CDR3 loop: CASSQGLAKQETQYF. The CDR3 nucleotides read TGTGCCAGCAGCCAGGGACTAGCGAAACAAGAGACCCAGTACTTC.